Below, 21 T cell receptor beta chains from the same sample are listed, as sequenced in a study of blood T cell repertoires in COVID-19. Clones were sequenced by immunoSEQ multiplex PCR, and TCRdb holds only the in-frame ones, with some missing. There are around 200,000 clones in the sample; about 86% occur only once, and around 15% lies in the top ten. The material sequenced was peripheral blood. Receptor source: a man between 25 and 39 years old with active or convalescent COVID-19.

DNA for the CDR3: TGCGCCAGCAGCCTAAGTCCAGGGCCAGTTGAAGCTTTCTTT. Translating gives CASSLSPGPVEAFF. V gene TRBV4-1 combines with J gene TRBJ1-1, with D perhaps matching TRBD1 (5 bases). The CDR3 has 14 residues. Germline CDR1 MGHRA, CDR2 YSYEKL. V lost 4 bases to trimming and J lost 7 bases, with 16 bases between them.

The chain is built from TRBV11-2 and TRBJ2-1; perhaps TRBD1 as D (6 bases). Trimming took 6 bases from V and 0 from J, leaving 12 bases between them. This CDR3 has 15 residues. The V gene's germline CDR1 is SGHAT and CDR2 FQNNGV. Here the CDR3 DNA reads TGTGCCAGCAGAGAAACAGGGAGCTCCTACAATGAGCAGTTCTTC. Translated, it gives CASRETGSSYNEQFF.

The genes are TRBV5-1 and TRBJ2-2, with D perhaps matching TRBD2 (7 bases). Trimming removed 0 bases from V and 5 bases from J, with 11 bases in between. The length of the CDR3 is 15 residues. Looked up from germline, CDR1 is SGHRS and CDR2 is YFSETQ. The CDR3 DNA follows: TGCGCCAGCAGCTTGGACAGGGAGGGGACCGGGGAGCTGTTTTTT. Amino acids: CASSLDREGTGELFF.

The CDR3 nucleotides read TGTGCCAGCAGCTCCCTGACTAGCGGGGGCAATGAGCAGTTCTTC. Amino acid sequence: CASSSLTSGGNEQFF. The gene calls are TRBV7-9 and TRBJ2-1, with 12 bases lining up with TRBD2. This CDR3 is 15 amino acids long. Trimming at V came to 4 bases and at J to 6 bases, leaving 4 bases not matched to a gene. Germline V CDR1 and CDR2: SEHNR, FQNEAQ (reference sequence).

The chain links TRBV19 to TRBJ1-2; tentative D call: TRBD1 (6 bases). Germline CDR1 and CDR2: LNHDA and SQIVND (reference sequence). The germline V and J ends were trimmed by 4 bases and 6 bases, with 24 bases remaining between them. This CDR3 is 17 amino acids long. CDR3 DNA sequence: TGTGCCAGTAGTAGGGGGCAGGGATGGGAGCTCTATAATGGCTACACCTTC. It is translated as CASSRGQGWELYNGYTF.

The V call is TRBV5-1, the J call TRBJ1-4; TRBD1 agrees at 7 bases. Germline V CDR1 and CDR2: SGHRS, YFSETQ. J lost 5 bases, V lost 7 bases, and 11 bases had no gene match. The CDR3 is 15 amino acids. CDR3 in amino acids: CASRRSGTENEKLFF. In DNA form, the CDR3 reads TGCGCCAGCCGCCGCTCCGGGACAGAAAATGAAAAACTGTTTTTT.

The gene calls are TRBV6-6 and TRBJ1-6, with TRBD1 identical over 8 bases. Losses at the gene ends were 2 bases for V and 9 bases for J; bases not matched to a gene: 9. The CDR3 spans 16 residues. CDR1 is MNHNY, CDR2 SVGAGI, per germline (reference sequence). The CDR3: CASSYQKQGTGSPLHF. The CDR3 DNA reads TGTGCCAGCAGTTACCAGAAACAGGGGACAGGTTCACCCCTCCACTTT.

The rearrangement uses TRBV10-2 and TRBJ2-2; no clear D gene. V lost 8 bases and J 2 bases, leaving 15 bases between the germline ends. The germline gives CDR1 WSHSY, CDR2 SAAADI. The CDR3 contains 15 residues. CDR3: CASRSGYVNTGELFF. As DNA, the CDR3 is TGCGCCAGCCGGTCGGGTTACGTAAACACCGGGGAGCTGTTTTTT.

J is TRBJ1-2 and V is TRBV4-3, with D uncertain. Per germline, CDR1 LGHNA and CDR2 YSLEER. There are 13 residues in the CDR3. V was clipped by 0 bases and J by 5 bases, with 7 bases between them. This CDR3 is CASSQDTVYGYTF. DNA of the CDR3: TGCGCCAGCAGCCAAGATACGGTATATGGCTACACCTTC.

The V gene is TRBV3-1 (or the pseudogene TRBV3-2), the J gene TRBJ2-5; no clear D gene. V lost 2 bases to trimming and J lost 4 bases, with 5 bases between them. The germline CDR1 and CDR2 sequences are LGHDT and YNNKEL (reference sequence). The CDR3 covers 12 residues. CDR3 loop: CASSQRGETQYF. CDR3 nucleotides: TGTGCCAGCAGCCAACGCGGAGAGACCCAGTACTTC.

The gene calls are TRBV19 and TRBJ1-2; no definite D call. Trimming cost V 5 bases and J 4 bases, with 17 bases left between them. CDR3 size: 15 residues. Germline V CDR1 and CDR2: LNHDA, SQIVND (reference sequence). This CDR3 is CASSAARFTSYGYTF. For the CDR3, the DNA is TGTGCCAGTAGTGCTGCTAGATTTACCTCCTATGGCTACACCTTC. Filled out from reference TRBV19 and TRBJ1-2, the complete variable domain reads DGGITQSPKYLFRKEGQNVTLSCEQNLNHDAMYWYRQDPGQGLRLIYYSQIVNDFQKGDIAEGYSVSREKKESFPLTVTSAQKNPTAFYLCASSAARFTSYGYTFGSGTRLTVV.

This clone occurred a few times. This chain joins TRBV3-1 (or the pseudogene TRBV3-2) and TRBJ1-5; D is uncertain. With 4 bases removed from V and 1 base from J, the gap between germline ends came to 8 bases. CDR3 length equals 14 residues. In germline, CDR1 is LGHDT, CDR2 YNNKEL (reference sequence). The CDR3 protein is CASSRGGSNQPQHF. DNA of the CDR3: TGTGCCAGCAGCCGCGGAGGGAGCAATCAGCCCCAGCATTTT.

The chain is built from TRBV3-1 (or the pseudogene TRBV3-2) and TRBJ2-1, with TRBD2 matching over 8 bases. J lost 7 bases, V lost 4 bases, and 12 bases had no gene match. The germline V gene has CDR1 LGHDT and CDR2 YNNKEL (reference sequence). CDR3 length: 16 residues. CDR3 region: CASSRVAGTSLNEQFF. CDR3 in DNA: TGTGCCAGCAGCCGCGTCGCCGGGACTAGTTTAAATGAGCAGTTCTTC.

This clone appeared a single time. The V and J genes are TRBV9 and TRBJ2-3; no reliable D call. This CDR3 contains 14 residues. Per the germline V gene, CDR1 is SGDLS and CDR2 is YYNGEE. The ends were cut back, 3 bases at V and 1 base at J, with 9 bases in the middle. DNA of the CDR3: TGTGCCAGCAGCGAAACTCCACGCACAGATACGCAGTATTTT. Its protein is CASSETPRTDTQYF.

This chain connects TRBV10-1 to TRBJ1-5; the D gene is possibly TRBD1 (6 bases). Trimming removed 4 bases from V and 5 bases from J, with 15 bases in between. The CDR3 length is 15 residues. CDR1 is WNHNN and CDR2 is SYGVQD in the germline V gene (reference sequence). The CDR3 bases are TGCGCCAGCAGTGGCCGACAGGTTCTTGATCAGCCCCAGCATTTT. Its translation is CASSGRQVLDQPQHF.

Written as DNA, the CDR3 is TGTGCCATCAGTGGACTAGGATACGAGCAGTACTTC. Translating it yields CAISGLGYEQYF. The rearrangement links TRBV10-3 to TRBJ2-7; tentative D call: TRBD2 (6 bases). Germline loops: CDR1 ENHRY, CDR2 SYGVKD. V lost 4 bases and J lost 4, with 8 bases in between. This CDR3 contains 12 residues.

In its sample, this clone was seen a few times. The V call is TRBV28, the J call TRBJ1-5, with D tentatively TRBD1 (6 bases). Germline values: CDR1 MDHEN, CDR2 SYDVKM. The V and J ends lost 5 bases and 5 bases respectively, with 13 bases between them. The CDR3 has 14 amino acids. The CDR3 DNA sequence: TGTGCCAGCAGTACCGGGCAGGGGCATCAGCCCCAGCATTTT. Amino acids: CASSTGQGHQPQHF.

The chain is built from TRBV7-9 and TRBJ1-1, with 7 bases matching TRBD1. The CDR3 covers 13 residues. Germline V gene data show CDR1 as SEHNR and CDR2 as FQNEAQ (reference sequence). V lost 6 bases and J lost 7; bases outside the gene matches: 8. The CDR3: CASSSTGMNEAFF. The CDR3 DNA sequence: TGTGCCAGCAGTTCGACAGGGATGAATGAAGCTTTCTTT.

This clone turned up a few times. The V and J genes are TRBV4-3 and TRBJ1-5; a possible D gene is TRBD1 (5 bases). The V and J ends lost 0 bases and 4 bases respectively, with 13 bases between them. This CDR3 is built from 16 residues. Germline CDR1 LGHNA, CDR2 YSLEER. CDR3 sequence (DNA): TGCGCCAGCAGCCAAGATCGGAGGGGATGGAATCAGCCCCAGCATTTT. Its protein is CASSQDRRGWNQPQHF.

The V and J genes are TRBV19 and TRBJ2-1; no firm D call. The CDR3 totals 11 residues. Trimming pared 5 bases from V and 6 bases from J, leaving 5 bases between. Germline V lookup: CDR1 LNHDA, CDR2 SQIVND (reference sequence). CDR3 protein: CASSVGNEQFF. The CDR3 DNA reads as TGTGCCAGTAGTGTCGGCAATGAGCAGTTCTTC.

The CDR3 nucleotides read TGTGCCAGCAGCCAAGAGATCTACCCGAACACTGAAGCTTTCTTT. This encodes CASSQEIYPNTEAFF. The chain combines TRBV14 with TRBJ1-1, with D unclear. Germline lookup yields CDR1 SGHDN and CDR2 FVKESK. The V end lost 0 bases, the J end lost 1 base, and 9 bases lay between the germline ends. The CDR3 contains 15 residues.